The 7 T cell receptor beta chains below were found in one sample sequenced in a study of breast tumors, draining lymph nodes, adjacent tissues. TCRdb ran MiXCR on the multiplex PCR reads and lists one entry per CDR3 protein. The sample contains approximately 210,000 distinct CDR3 sequences, 32% of which appear only once. The lymph nodes were axillary draining lymph nodes from breast cancer patients. The sequenced sample was axillary lymph node tissue. The origin of the receptors is a female donor with breast cancer. Some clones in this sample may be carry-over from other donors' samples.

Comments on this clonotype: Since no conserved phenylalanine or tryptophan closes the CDR3, a read error is the likely cause. No DNA is shown, since the ends of the CDR3 on it are uncertain; the CDR3 is the one TCRdb lists. This chain joins TRBV7-9 and TRBJ1-4. Ends included, the CDR3 has 9 residues. Germline loops: CDR1 SEHNR, CDR2 FQNEAQ (reference sequence). The CDR3 here is CASSWRTDY.

This clonotype was recorded at least ten times. This chain links TRBV12-3 or TRBV12-4 with TRBJ2-1, with 9 bases identical to TRBD2. The CDR3 extends over 16 amino acids. With 5 bases clipped from V and 8 bases from J, the junction kept 13 bases outside the gene matches. CDR3 DNA sequence: TGTGCCAGCAGTGATCCGACTAGCGGTGGGACGGATGAGCAGTTCTTC. Translated: CASSDPTSGGTDEQFF.

At least ten counts were recorded for this clonotype. The J gene is TRBJ2-7, the V gene TRBV9, with 7 nucleotides matching TRBD2. Germline CDR1 is SGDLS and CDR2 is YYNGEE. V shed 3 bases and J 7 bases; nucleotides not matched to a gene: 13. The CDR3 loop spans 15 amino acids. CDR3 DNA sequence: TGTGCCAGCAGCGACGGTGGGGGAGGGCCTAGGGAGCAGTACTTC. Its protein product is CASSDGGGGPREQYF.

This clonotype showed up many times. This chain joins TRBV6-4 and TRBJ2-3, with D uncertain. CDR3 length: 13 residues. V shed 5 bases and J shed 5 bases, with 11 bases lying between them. The germline gives CDR1 MRHNA, CDR2 SNTAGT. CDR3 in DNA: TGTGCCAGCAGTAGGACCCTCCAAGATACGCAGTATTTT. Encoded protein: CASSRTLQDTQYF.

This clonotype was recorded at least ten times. This rearrangement joins TRBV5-4 to TRBJ2-3, with D hard to call. The CDR3 contains 12 residues. The V gene lost 5 bases and the J gene lost 0 bases, with 4 bases spanning the gap. From germline, CDR1 is SGHNT and CDR2 YYREEE (reference sequence). CDR3 bases: TGTGCCAGCAGTTGGAGCACAGATACGCAGTATTTT. Residues: CASSWSTDTQYF.

This clonotype was counted a few times. A much more abundant neighbour one base away suggests this may be a read error. V and J are TRBV12-3 or TRBV12-4 and TRBJ2-7; 7 bases agree with TRBD2. V was clipped by 3 bases and J by 6 bases; unmatched bases: 5. The CDR3 contains 13 residues. CDR3 sequence reads: CASSFGTTVEQYF. CDR3 DNA sequence: TGTGCCAGCAGTTTCGGGACTACCGTCGAGCAGTACTTC.

This chain links TRBV19 with TRBJ2-7; the D is unclear. V lost 5 bases to trimming and J lost 2 bases, with 10 bases between them. Germline CDR1 LNHDA, CDR2 SQIVND (reference sequence). CDR3 size: 13 residues. CDR3 coding DNA: TGTGCCAGTAGTTACGGCAGAACCTACGAGCAGTACTTC. Translating it yields CASSYGRTYEQYF.